Following are 7 T cell receptor beta chains from one sample sequenced in a study of T cell responses to AZD1222 COVID-19 vaccine. Some clones are missing from TCRdb's copy, which holds only in-frame ones; the method was immunoSEQ multiplex PCR. The table lists 86,000 or so clones, roughly nine tenths of them singletons. Sequenced material: peripheral blood, taken on day 0 of AZD1222 vaccination. The receptors shown here come from an adult in good health.

The chain carries TRBV14 and TRBJ2-2, with TRBD1 matching 9 bases. The CDR3 is 16 amino acids. V was clipped by 4 bases and J by 3 bases; unmatched bases: 6. Germline V gives CDR1 SGHDN, CDR2 FVKESK. CDR3 sequence reads: CASSPPGQGYTGELFF. The CDR3 nucleotides read TGTGCCAGCAGCCCACCGGGACAGGGTTACACCGGGGAGCTGTTTTTT.

This chain uses TRBV4-1 with TRBJ2-7; TRBD2 matches 9 bases. Germline V lookup: CDR1 MGHRA, CDR2 YSYEKL. J was trimmed by 6 bases and V by 1 base; bases with no gene match: 4. CDR3 length: 14 residues. The CDR3 sequence: CASSQVGAGGEQYF. The CDR3 region has the DNA TGCGCCAGCAGCCAAGTTGGAGCGGGGGGCGAGCAGTACTTC.

The V gene is TRBV11-2, the J gene TRBJ2-7; no definite D call. The CDR3 has 15 amino acids. Germline lookup yields CDR1 SGHAT and CDR2 FQNNGV. The V gene lost 5 bases and the J gene lost 2 bases, with 16 bases spanning the gap. DNA for the CDR3: TGTGCCAGCAGCCCCTTGCCCACCACTCCCTACGAGCAGTACTTC. Protein sequence: CASSPLPTTPYEQYF.

This chain joins TRBV28 and TRBJ2-1, with 14 bases matching TRBD2. Trimming took 6 bases from V and 8 from J; bases not matched to a gene: 9. Germline V CDR1 and CDR2: MDHEN, SYDVKM. This CDR3 contains 16 residues. CDR3 amino acids: CASRPGTSGRFYEQFF. CDR3 bases: TGTGCCAGCAGACCGGGGACTAGCGGGAGATTTTATGAGCAGTTCTTC.

CDR3 protein: CASSEAGTALSNYGYTF. The CDR3 DNA follows: TGTGCCAGCAGTGAAGCGGGGACGGCTCTTTCTAACTATGGCTACACCTTC. The V call is TRBV2, the J call TRBJ1-2; D is perhaps TRBD1 (5 bases). The CDR3 covers 17 residues. With 0 bases removed from V and 0 bases from J, the gap between germline ends came to 14 bases. Germline-derived CDR1 and CDR2 are SNHLY and FYNNEI.

J is TRBJ1-4 and V is TRBV25-1; D possibly corresponds to TRBD1 (6 bases). The germline V gene has CDR1 MGHDK and CDR2 SYGVNS. CDR3 length: 16 residues. The germline V and J ends were trimmed by 3 bases and 8 bases, with 19 bases remaining between them. The CDR3 reads CASSEGEGVAQEKLFF. The CDR3 bases are TGTGCCAGCAGTGAGGGGGAGGGGGTAGCGCAAGAAAAACTGTTTTTT.

The chain uses TRBV4-1 and TRBJ1-1, with D unclear. V dropped 1 base and J dropped 1 base, with 4 bases sitting between them. The V gene's germline CDR1 is MGHRA and CDR2 YSYEKL. The CDR3 spans 13 residues. The CDR3: CASSQGQNTEAFF. CDR3 in DNA: TGCGCCAGCAGCCAAGGACAGAACACTGAAGCTTTCTTT.